These 23 T cell receptor beta chains came from one sample sequenced in a study of beta chain features in type 1 diabetes. All of the isolated RNA was reverse transcribed, so expressed TCRB transcripts were sequenced. The protocol was immunoSEQ multiplex PCR, while the TCRdb copy is restricted to in-frame clones and leaves out a portion. The data show 600,000 to 700,000 clones, over 10% seen once. Study-level points and caveats: For Type 1 diabetes patients, all four CD4+ subsets carried TCRB CDR3s that were moderately but significantly shorter.

These receptors lack a known antigen. The sample comprised naive CD4+ T cells from blood. These TCRs come from a man in his thirties or forties with type 1 diabetes.

This clone has more than one count but fewer than ten. The V call is TRBV4-3, the J call TRBJ1-3, with D perhaps TRBD1 (5 bases). V lost 4 bases and J 3 bases, leaving 13 bases between the germline ends. The CDR3 has 15 amino acids. In germline, CDR1 is LGHNA, CDR2 YSLEER. The CDR3 nucleotides are TGCGCCAGCAGCCGGGGCCCGGGAAGTGGAAACACCATATATTTT. It encodes CASSRGPGSGNTIYF.

This chain uses TRBV2 with TRBJ2-7; 10 bases fit TRBD1. The CDR3 loop spans 14 amino acids. Germline trimming cut 8 bases from V and 4 bases from J; bases unmatched to any gene: 8. The germline gives CDR1 SNHLY, CDR2 FYNNEI. CDR3 bases: TGTGCCAGCTGGGACAGGGGTGGACTGTACGAGCAGTACTTC. Translating it yields CASWDRGGLYEQYF. The complete variable domain, with remaining parts taken from reference TRBV2 and TRBJ2-7, reads EPEVTQTPSHQVTQMGQEVILRCVPISNHLYFYWYRQILGQKVEFLVSFYNNEISEKSEIFDDQFSVERPDGSNFTLKIRSTKLEDSAMYFCASWDRGGLYEQYFGPGTRLTVT.

This clone was picked up many times. The rearrangement links TRBV19 to TRBJ1-1, with D uncertain. CDR3 length: 13 amino acids. CDR1 is LNHDA and CDR2 is SQIVND in the germline V gene (reference sequence). V lost 7 bases and J 4 bases, leaving 13 bases between the germline ends. Here the CDR3 DNA reads TGTGCCAGTAAATTGTTTGAGCGCACTGAAGCTTTCTTT. Residues: CASKLFERTEAFF.

In this sample, this clone turned up a few times. Sequence at one end of the junction differs from germline and may be a read error. CDR3 protein: CASSIGGPRGETQYF. CDR3 DNA: TGTGCCAGTAGCATAGGGGGGCCAAGAGGAGAGACCCAGTACTTC. The chain carries TRBV19 and TRBJ2-5; either TRBD1 or TRBD2 may fit D (6 bases each). Germline V lookup: CDR1 LNHDA, CDR2 SQIVND (reference sequence). There are 15 residues in the CDR3.

This clone turned up a few times. J is TRBJ2-3 and V is TRBV10-1; 9 nucleotides match TRBD1. Germline V gene lookup returns CDR1 WNHNN and CDR2 SYGVQD (reference sequence). Germline trimming cut 0 bases from V and 1 base from J; bases unmatched to any gene: 2. The CDR3 loop spans 16 amino acids. CDR3 residues: CASSESWTGGTDTQYF. DNA for the CDR3: TGCGCCAGCAGTGAGTCTTGGACAGGGGGCACAGATACGCAGTATTTT.

The J gene is TRBJ1-1, the V gene TRBV29-1; weak D call: TRBD1 (5 bases). Trimming took 4 bases from V and 8 from J, leaving 29 bases between them. The germline CDR1 and CDR2 sequences are SQVTM and ANQGSEA. This CDR3 contains 17 residues. CDR3 region: CSVGVPGGPGGYREAFF. CDR3 nucleotides: TGCAGCGTTGGGGTACCGGGAGGACCGGGGGGTTACAGAGAAGCTTTCTTT.

This clone was counted only a few times. The genes are TRBV7-9 and TRBJ1-2, with TRBD1 as a possible D gene (5 bases). The CDR3 has 16 residues. With 1 base removed from V and 0 bases from J, the gap between germline ends came to 12 bases. Germline CDR1 reads SEHNR; CDR2 reads FQNEAQ (reference sequence). The CDR3 nucleotides are TGTGCCAGCAGCTTAGGCGGGGGAACTACTAACTATGGCTACACCTTC. This translates into CASSLGGGTTNYGYTF.

The CDR3 loop reads CASSVAGGPETQYF. The CDR3 bases are TGTGCCAGTAGTGTAGCGGGGGGGCCGGAGACCCAGTACTTC. V is TRBV19 and J is TRBJ2-5, with 11 bases matching TRBD2. Trimming took 5 bases from V and 5 from J; bases not matched to a gene: 4. The length of the CDR3 is 14 residues. Germline-derived CDR1 and CDR2 are LNHDA and SQIVND (reference sequence). Full variable domain (outside the CDR3, taken from reference TRBV19 and TRBJ2-5): DGGITQSPKYLFRKEGQNVTLSCEQNLNHDAMYWYRQDPGQGLRLIYYSQIVNDFQKGDIAEGYSVSREKKESFPLTVTSAQKNPTAFYLCASSVAGGPETQYFGPGTRLLVL.

A few counts support this clone. Distinct nucleotide sequences in the sample also encode this CDR3. The genes are TRBV28 and TRBJ2-1; D gene uncertain. Looked up from germline, CDR1 is MDHEN and CDR2 is SYDVKM. V was cut by 6 bases and J by 7 bases, with 10 bases left in between. The length of the CDR3 is 12 residues. The CDR3 here is CASSLLRNEQFF. For the CDR3, the DNA is TGTGCCAGCAGCCTACTAAGAAATGAGCAGTTCTTC.

A few counts support this clone. The V and J genes are TRBV9 and TRBJ1-1, with D tentatively TRBD1 (5 bases). Per germline, CDR1 SGDLS and CDR2 YYNGEE. Trimming removed 0 bases from V and 3 bases from J, with 9 bases in between. The CDR3 covers 14 residues. The CDR3 nucleotides are TGTGCCAGCAGCGTAGTAGGGGATGACACTGAAGCTTTCTTT. It codes for CASSVVGDDTEAFF.

This clone was seen a handful of times. Here the CDR3 reads CAIKQGAYNTEAFF. As DNA, the CDR3 is TGTGCCATCAAACAGGGGGCCTACAACACTGAAGCTTTCTTT. The V gene is TRBV10-3, the J gene TRBJ1-1; 9 bases line up with TRBD1. The V gene's germline CDR1 is ENHRY and CDR2 SYGVKD. The CDR3 contains 14 residues. V lost 7 bases to trimming and J lost 2 bases; unmatched junction nucleotides: 5.

This clone came up a few times. CDR3 sequence reads: CASSSAGTGYGYTF. The CDR3 DNA reads as TGTGCCAGCAGCTCGGCCGGGACAGGCTATGGCTACACCTTC. The rearrangement joins TRBV7-2 to TRBJ1-2, with 8 positions matching TRBD1. The germline V gene encodes CDR1 SGHTA and CDR2 FQGNSA. CDR3 length: 14 residues. V was clipped by 4 bases and J by 4 bases; unmatched bases: 5.

The chain couples TRBV11-2 to TRBJ1-6; D is uncertain. V lost 3 bases, J lost 0 bases, and 9 bases lay in between. The length of the CDR3 is 16 residues. Germline assignment: CDR1 SGHAT and CDR2 FQNNGV. CDR3 nucleotide sequence: TGTGCCAGCAGCTTTCCGGCTAGCTCCTATAATTCACCCCTCCACTTT. This translates into CASSFPASSYNSPLHF.

The chain employs TRBV7-9 and TRBJ2-7, with 8 bases fitting TRBD2. This CDR3 has 15 amino acids. The germline CDR1 and CDR2 sequences are SEHNR and FQNEAQ (reference sequence). The V segment lost 1 base and the J segment 4 bases; nucleotides outside the gene matches: 6. CDR3 residues: CASSLGAGGVYEQYF. In DNA form, the CDR3 reads TGTGCCAGCAGCTTAGGTGCGGGGGGTGTATACGAGCAGTACTTC.

The table lists this clone with a few counts. The rearrangement joins TRBV25-1 to TRBJ1-5; D is unresolved. Trimming took off 0 bases at V and 5 bases at J, with 8 bases between the two ends. The CDR3 spans 14 residues. The germline gives CDR1 MGHDK, CDR2 SYGVNS. The CDR3 nucleotides read TGTGCCAGCAGTGAATATGGACTGCATCAGCCCCAGCATTTT. This encodes CASSEYGLHQPQHF.

This chain links TRBV7-9 with TRBJ2-1; D not resolved. Between the trimmed V and J ends, which lost 1 base and 7 bases, there was a span of 14 bases. Germline V gene lookup returns CDR1 SEHNR and CDR2 FQNEAQ (reference sequence). There are 15 residues in the CDR3. Written as DNA, the CDR3 is TGTGCCAGCAGCTTAGGCGGCTTAGGGTATAATGAGCAGTTCTTC. Encoded protein: CASSLGGLGYNEQFF.

The CDR3: CSVETPRGYTF. DNA of the CDR3: TGCAGCGTTGAAACCCCTCGGGGCTACACCTTC. The V and J genes are TRBV29-1 and TRBJ1-2; D is unclear. CDR3 length: 11 amino acids. Between the trimmed V and J ends, which lost 2 bases and 8 bases, there was a span of 9 bases. Germline CDR1 and CDR2: SQVTM and ANQGSEA.

Comment on this clone: Other DNA sequences within the sample encode an identical CDR3. The chain is built from TRBV6-5 and TRBJ2-5; D may be TRBD1 or TRBD2 (6 bases each). Per germline, CDR1 MNHEY and CDR2 SVGAGI. CDR3 length: 14 amino acids. The germline V and J ends were trimmed by 0 bases and 2 bases, with 7 bases remaining between them. In DNA, the CDR3 is TGTGCCAGCAGTTACTCAGGGGGGCAAGAGACCCAGTACTTC. Amino acids: CASSYSGGQETQYF.

This clone has more than one count but fewer than ten. V and J are TRBV23-1 and TRBJ2-6, with a weak D call TRBD2 (5 bases). TRBV23-1 is flagged as an ORF with uncertain function. The CDR3 covers 18 residues. Trimming removed 2 bases from V and 0 bases from J, with 14 bases in between. The CDR3 sequence is CASSQPRPRGSGANVLTF. The CDR3 nucleotides read TGCGCCAGCAGTCAACCCCGACCTCGGGGCTCTGGGGCCAACGTCCTGACTTTC.

This clone was observed a handful of times. V is TRBV9 and J is TRBJ2-7; D call uncertain. The ends were cut back, 2 bases at V and 6 bases at J, with 9 bases in the middle. The CDR3 covers 12 residues. Germline CDR1 and CDR2: SGDLS and YYNGEE. CDR3 sequence reads: CASSVDGPEQYF. CDR3 nucleotides: TGTGCCAGCAGCGTTGATGGCCCCGAGCAGTACTTC.

The chain uses TRBV5-8 and TRBJ1-2; 7 nucleotides match TRBD1. V lost 6 bases, J lost 5 bases, and 7 bases stayed unmatched. Germline CDR1 SGHTS, CDR2 YDEGEE. The CDR3 loop spans 13 amino acids. This CDR3 is CASTQAGGYGYTF. The CDR3 nucleotides read TGTGCCAGCACCCAAGCAGGGGGGTATGGCTACACCTTC.

This clone was seen a few times. The rearrangement uses TRBV7-3 and TRBJ1-6; TRBD1 is a possible D gene (6 bases). The CDR3 contains 15 residues. Germline values: CDR1 SGHTA, CDR2 FQGTGA. Between the trimmed V and J ends, which lost 1 base and 7 bases, there was a span of 11 bases. The DNA of the CDR3 is TGTGCCAGCAGCTTAAGAGGGGGGAGCAATTCACCCCTCCACTTT. This encodes CASSLRGGSNSPLHF.

In the case of this clone: Other nucleotide sequences from this sample produce the same CDR3. This sequence joins TRBV9 and TRBJ2-3; D gene unclear. With 2 bases removed from V and 0 bases from J, the gap between germline ends came to 4 bases. The CDR3 contains 13 residues. From germline, CDR1 is SGDLS and CDR2 YYNGEE. The CDR3 nucleotides read TGTGCCAGCAGCGTCACTAGCACAGATACGCAGTATTTT. Its protein is CASSVTSTDTQYF.